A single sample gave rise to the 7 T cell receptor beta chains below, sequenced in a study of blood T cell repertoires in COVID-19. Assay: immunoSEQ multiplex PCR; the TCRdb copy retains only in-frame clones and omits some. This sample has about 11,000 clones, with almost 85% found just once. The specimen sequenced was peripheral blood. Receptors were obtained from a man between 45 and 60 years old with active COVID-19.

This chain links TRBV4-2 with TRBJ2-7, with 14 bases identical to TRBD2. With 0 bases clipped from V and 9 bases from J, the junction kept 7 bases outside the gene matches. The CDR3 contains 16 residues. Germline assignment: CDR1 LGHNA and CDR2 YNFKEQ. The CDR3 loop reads CASSQDRGLAGVGQYF. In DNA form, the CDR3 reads TGTGCCAGCAGCCAAGATCGGGGACTAGCGGGAGTAGGGCAGTACTTC.

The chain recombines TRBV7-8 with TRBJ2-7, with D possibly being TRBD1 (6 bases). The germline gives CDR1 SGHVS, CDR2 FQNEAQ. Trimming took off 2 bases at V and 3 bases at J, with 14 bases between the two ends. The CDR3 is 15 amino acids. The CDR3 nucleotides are TGTGCCAGCAGCTTATACTCCGGGACACACTACGAGCAGTACTTC. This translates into CASSLYSGTHYEQYF.

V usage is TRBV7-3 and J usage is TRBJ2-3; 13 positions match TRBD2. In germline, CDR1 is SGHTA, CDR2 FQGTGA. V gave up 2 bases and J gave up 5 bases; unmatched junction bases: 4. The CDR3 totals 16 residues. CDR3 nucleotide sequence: TGTGCCAGCAGCTTAGGACTAGCGGGAGATCTAGATACGCAGTATTTT. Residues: CASSLGLAGDLDTQYF.

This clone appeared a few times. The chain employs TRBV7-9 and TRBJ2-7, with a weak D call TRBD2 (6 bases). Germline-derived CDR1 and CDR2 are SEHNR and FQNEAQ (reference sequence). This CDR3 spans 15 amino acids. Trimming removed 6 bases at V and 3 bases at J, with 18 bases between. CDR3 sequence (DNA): TGTGCCAGCAGTTCACGGGCTAGCGCCAACTACGAGCAGTACTTC. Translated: CASSSRASANYEQYF.

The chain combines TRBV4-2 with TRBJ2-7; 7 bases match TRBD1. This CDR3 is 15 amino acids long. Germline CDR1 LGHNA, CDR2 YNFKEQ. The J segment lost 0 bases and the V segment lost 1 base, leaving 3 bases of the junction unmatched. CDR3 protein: CASSQGQGLSYEQYF. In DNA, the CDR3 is TGTGCCAGCAGCCAAGGACAGGGCCTCTCCTACGAGCAGTACTTC.

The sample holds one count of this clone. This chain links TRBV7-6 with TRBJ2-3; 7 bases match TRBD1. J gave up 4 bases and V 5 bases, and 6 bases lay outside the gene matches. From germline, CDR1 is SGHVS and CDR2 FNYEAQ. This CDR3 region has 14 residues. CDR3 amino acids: CASSVWQGADTQYF. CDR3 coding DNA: TGTGCCAGCAGCGTGTGGCAGGGGGCAGATACGCAGTATTTT.

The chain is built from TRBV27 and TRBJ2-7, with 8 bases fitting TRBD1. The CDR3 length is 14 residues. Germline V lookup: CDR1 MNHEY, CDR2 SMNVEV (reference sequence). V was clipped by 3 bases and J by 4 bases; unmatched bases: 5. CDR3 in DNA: TGTGCCAGCAGTTTTGGAGGACAGGGTTACGAGCAGTACTTC. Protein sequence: CASSFGGQGYEQYF.